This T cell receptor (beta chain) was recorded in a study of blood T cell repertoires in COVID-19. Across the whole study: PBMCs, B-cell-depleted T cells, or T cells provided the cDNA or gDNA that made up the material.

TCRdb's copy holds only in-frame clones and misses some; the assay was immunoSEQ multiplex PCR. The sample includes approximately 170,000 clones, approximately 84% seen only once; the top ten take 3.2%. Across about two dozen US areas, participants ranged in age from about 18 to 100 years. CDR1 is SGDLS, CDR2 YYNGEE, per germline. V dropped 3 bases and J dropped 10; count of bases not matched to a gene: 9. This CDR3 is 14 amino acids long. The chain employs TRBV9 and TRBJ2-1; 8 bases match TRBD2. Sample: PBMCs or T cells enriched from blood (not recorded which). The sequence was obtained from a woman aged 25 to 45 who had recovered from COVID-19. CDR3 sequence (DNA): TGTGCCAGCAGCGCACCCGCGGGACTAGGGGAGCAGTTCTTC. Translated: CASSAPAGLGEQFF.